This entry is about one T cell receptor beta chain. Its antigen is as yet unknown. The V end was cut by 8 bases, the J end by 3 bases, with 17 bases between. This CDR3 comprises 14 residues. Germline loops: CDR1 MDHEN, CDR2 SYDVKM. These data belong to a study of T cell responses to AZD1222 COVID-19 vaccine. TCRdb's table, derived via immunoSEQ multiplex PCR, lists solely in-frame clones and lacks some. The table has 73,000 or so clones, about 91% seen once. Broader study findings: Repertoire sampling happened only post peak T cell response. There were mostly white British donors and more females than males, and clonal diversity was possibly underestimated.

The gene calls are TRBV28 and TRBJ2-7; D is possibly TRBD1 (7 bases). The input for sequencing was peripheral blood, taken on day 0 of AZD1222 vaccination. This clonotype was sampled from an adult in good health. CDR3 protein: CASGLTGAGYEQYF. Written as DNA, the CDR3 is TGTGCCAGCGGACTAACAGGGGCCGGCTACGAGCAGTACTTC.